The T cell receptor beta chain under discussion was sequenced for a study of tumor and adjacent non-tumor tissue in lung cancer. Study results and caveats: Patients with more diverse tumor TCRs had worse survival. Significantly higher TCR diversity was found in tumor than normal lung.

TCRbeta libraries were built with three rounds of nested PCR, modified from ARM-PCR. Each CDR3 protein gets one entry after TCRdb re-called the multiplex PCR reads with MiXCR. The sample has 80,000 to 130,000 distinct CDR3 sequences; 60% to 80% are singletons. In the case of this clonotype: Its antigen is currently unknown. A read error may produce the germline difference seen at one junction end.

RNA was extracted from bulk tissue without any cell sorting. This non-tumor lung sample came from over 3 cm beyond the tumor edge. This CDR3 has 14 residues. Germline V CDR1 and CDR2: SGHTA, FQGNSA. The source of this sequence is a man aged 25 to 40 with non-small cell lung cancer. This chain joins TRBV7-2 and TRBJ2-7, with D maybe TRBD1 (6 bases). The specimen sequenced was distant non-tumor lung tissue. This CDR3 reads CVSSTYRASYEQYF. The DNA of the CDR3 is TGTGTCAGCAGCACCTACAGGGCTTCCTACGAGCAGTACTTC.